These T cell receptor beta chains were read from a single sample in a study of blood T cell repertoires in COVID-19. Clones were read by immunoSEQ multiplex PCR, and TCRdb kept only the in-frame ones, dropping some. The profile covers nearly 90,000 clones, with roughly 88% appearing a single time and 6.5% to 8% taken by the ten largest. The sequenced material came from peripheral blood. Receptors originate from a man aged 18 to 29 with COVID-19, enrolled during active disease. Both conserved end residues are part of each CDR3. Fields, in order: D gene, J gene, V gene, clone size, CDR3 protein, CDR3 DNA. A D gene is named only where the DNA matches it firmly. A row's size may be missing; if present it is once, few, many or a size class.

TRBD1	TRBJ2-2	TRBV10-3	.	CAISTGQGALTGELFF	TGTGCCATCAGTACCGGACAGGGTGCCCTCACCGGGGAGCTGTTTTTT
TRBD2	TRBJ2-2	TRBV19	.	CASISGRAGGELFF	TGTGCCAGTATCAGCGGGAGGGCCGGCGGGGAGCTGTTTTTT
TRBD2	TRBJ2-1	TRBV15	.	CATTPGGGTYNEQFF	TGTGCCACCACCCCTGGGGGGGGGACCTACAATGAGCAGTTCTTC
TRBD1	TRBJ1-1	TRBV27	.	CASSGTGALAFF	TGTGCCAGCAGCGGGACAGGGGCATTGGCTTTCTTT
TRBD2	TRBJ2-7	TRBV30	.	CAWNRLAGGSEQYF	TGTGCCTGGAACCGACTAGCGGGAGGGAGCGAGCAGTACTTC
.	TRBJ2-1	TRBV6-5	.	CASSLESNEQFF	TGTGCCAGCAGCCTAGAGTCCAATGAGCAGTTCTTC
TRBD1	TRBJ1-2	TRBV29-1	few	CSVETGGLILSGANYGYTF	TGCAGCGTGGAAACAGGGGGCTTGATCCTAAGCGGAGCTAACTATGGCTACACCTTC
TRBD2	TRBJ2-7	TRBV6-5	.	CASRHGAGGTYEQYF	TGTGCCAGCAGACACGGCGCGGGGGGCACCTACGAGCAGTACTTC
.	TRBJ1-2	TRBV28	once	CASIEPSGYTF	TGTGCCAGCATTGAACCGAGTGGCTACACCTTC
.	TRBJ1-5	TRBV30	.	CAWSSGVNRDQPQHF	TGTGCCTGGAGTTCTGGGGTTAACAGGGATCAGCCCCAGCATTTT
TRBD1	TRBJ2-2	TRBV7-3	.	CASSRQGTNTGELFF	TGTGCCAGCAGTCGACAGGGAACGAACACCGGGGAGCTGTTTTTT
.	TRBJ2-7	TRBV12-2	.	CASHDLHSGRVSYEQYF	TGTGCAAGTCACGATCTTCATAGCGGGAGGGTCTCCTACGAGCAGTACTTC
TRBD2	TRBJ2-7	TRBV14	.	CASPSPGTSGLCFF	TGTGCCAGCCCCTCACCAGGAACTAGCGGGCTTTGCTTCTTC
.	TRBJ2-5	TRBV5-8	once	CASSLDPNLQETQYF	TGTGCCAGCAGCTTGGATCCGAACTTACAAGAGACCCAGTACTTC
TRBD2	TRBJ2-7	TRBV20-1	.	CSASLAASYEQYF	TGCAGTGCTAGTCTAGCGGCTTCCTACGAGCAGTACTTC
.	TRBJ2-3	TRBV28	.	CASSPWRRGETDTQYF	TGTGCCAGCAGCCCCTGGAGGCGAGGTGAAACAGATACGCAGTATTTT
TRBD1	TRBJ1-2	TRBV19	.	CASGRTGIYYGYTF	TGTGCCAGTGGCAGGACAGGGATTTACTATGGCTACACCTTC
TRBD1	TRBJ1-5	TRBV5-6	few	CASSSRRGRFNQPQHF	TGTGCCAGCAGCTCCCGCAGGGGGCGTTTCAATCAGCCCCAGCATTTT
TRBD1	TRBJ1-1	TRBV27	once	CASSLRGQNTEAFF	TGTGCCAGCAGTTTAAGGGGGCAGAACACTGAAGCTTTCTTT
.	TRBJ2-1	TRBV29-1	.	CSHISYNEQFF	TGCAGCCACATCTCCTACAATGAGCAGTTCTTC
TRBD1	TRBJ2-1	TRBV3-1/TRBV3-2	.	CASSQEITGGNEQFF	TGTGCCAGCAGCCAAGAAATAACAGGGGGTAATGAGCAGTTCTTC
.	TRBJ2-7	TRBV28	.	CASVPTGTSHYEQYF	TGTGCCAGCGTTCCTACCGGGACTTCACACTACGAGCAGTACTTC